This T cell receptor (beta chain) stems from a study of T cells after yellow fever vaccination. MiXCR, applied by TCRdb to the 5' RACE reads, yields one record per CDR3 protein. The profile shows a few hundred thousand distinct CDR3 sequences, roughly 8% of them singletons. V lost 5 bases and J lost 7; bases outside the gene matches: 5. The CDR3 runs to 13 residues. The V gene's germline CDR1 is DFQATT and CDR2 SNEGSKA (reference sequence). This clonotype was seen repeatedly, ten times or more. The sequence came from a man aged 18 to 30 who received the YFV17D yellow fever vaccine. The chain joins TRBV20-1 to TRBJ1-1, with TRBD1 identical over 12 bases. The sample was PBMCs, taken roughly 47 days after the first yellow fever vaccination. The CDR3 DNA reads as TGCAGTGCTGCCGGGACAGGGGGCGGTGAAGCTTTCTTT. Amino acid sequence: CSAAGTGGGEAFF.